These T cell receptor beta chains were read from a single sample in a study of post-analysis software for immune sequencing data. One entry per CDR3 protein, called by TCRdb with MiXCR from the PCR reads. The sample consists of 450,000 to 650,000 distinct CDR3 sequences, around 44% of them appearing once. Sequenced sample: blood. These receptors all stem from a girl aged 5 to 17 with multiple sclerosis. The CDR3 runs from the conserved cysteine through the conserved F or W. Some rows have no size entry. The others give once, few or many, or a class for an expanded clone.

V,size,CDR3
TRBV29-1,many,CSVEEGYTF
TRBV4-2,NA,CASSQERGSYEQYF
TRBV6-5,few,CASSPQDSNYGYTF
TRBV9,NA,CASSERGALSYNEQFF
TRBV14,few,CASSPWTGANTGELFF
TRBV11-2,NA,CASSLDNTGTGAQPQHF
TRBV7-9,NA,CASSSGAGGELETQYF
TRBV7-9,medium-sized,CASSSTGGNQYF
TRBV6-5,NA,CASSYEYSLETEAFF
TRBV5-8,NA,CASSPRARYNEQFF
TRBV29-1,NA,CSVEQTRTGTGNIHEQFF
TRBV4-1,NA,CASSQGRAASSYNEQFF
TRBV10-3,NA,CATSLHTDTQYF
TRBV6-5,NA,CASSYFNGQAEAFF
TRBV4-1,few,CASSQLPGTSRETQYF
TRBV29-1,NA,CSAGEGDTQYF
TRBV12-3/TRBV12-4,NA,CASRPGGLAGRETQYF
TRBV5-1,NA,CASSLDRDGPYEQYF
TRBV29-1,few,CSVVVTQRYNERFF
TRBV20-1,few,CSARGLAGPSTDTQYF
TRBV29-1,NA,CSVERDDKNIQYF
TRBV7-2,NA,CASSPLAKSTDTQYF
TRBV7-9,few,CASSFSIYNEQFF
TRBV2,NA,CASRDSLGETQYF
TRBV9,NA,CASSVGNANRETQYF
TRBV5-1,few,CASSAQNTEAFF
TRBV20-1,NA,CSARDSGGEADEQFF
TRBV11-2,NA,CASSLVGLALVGNEQFF
TRBV10-3,NA,CAIRQNLSLYGYTF
TRBV5-1,NA,CASSPFASQSGANVLTF
TRBV28,NA,CAGSPVRDTQYF
TRBV29-1,few,CSGIVVYTWYQETQYF
TRBV5-1,NA,CASSPGGTNQPQHF